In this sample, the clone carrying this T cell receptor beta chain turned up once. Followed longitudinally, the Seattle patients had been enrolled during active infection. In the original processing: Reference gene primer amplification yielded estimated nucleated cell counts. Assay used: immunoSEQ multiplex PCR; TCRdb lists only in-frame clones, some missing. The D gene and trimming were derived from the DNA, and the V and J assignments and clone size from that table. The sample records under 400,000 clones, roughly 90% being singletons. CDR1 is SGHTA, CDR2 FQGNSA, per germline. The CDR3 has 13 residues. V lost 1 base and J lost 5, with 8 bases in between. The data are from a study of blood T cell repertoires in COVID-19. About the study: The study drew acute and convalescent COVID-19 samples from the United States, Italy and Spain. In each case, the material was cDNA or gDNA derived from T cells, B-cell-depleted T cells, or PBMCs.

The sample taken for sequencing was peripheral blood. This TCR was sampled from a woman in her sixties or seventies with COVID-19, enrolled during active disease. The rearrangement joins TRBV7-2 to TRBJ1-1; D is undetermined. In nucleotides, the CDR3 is TGTGCCAGCAGCTTAGTGGCAGCGACTGAAGCTTTCTTT. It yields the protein CASSLVAATEAFF.